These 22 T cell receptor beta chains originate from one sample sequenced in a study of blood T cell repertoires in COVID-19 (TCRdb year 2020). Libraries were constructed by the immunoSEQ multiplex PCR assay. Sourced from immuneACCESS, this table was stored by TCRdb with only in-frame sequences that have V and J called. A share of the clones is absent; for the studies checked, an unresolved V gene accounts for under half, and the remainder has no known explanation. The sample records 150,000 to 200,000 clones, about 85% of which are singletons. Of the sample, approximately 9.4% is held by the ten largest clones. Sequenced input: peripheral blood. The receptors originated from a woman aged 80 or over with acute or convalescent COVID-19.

CDR3 DNA: TGTGCCAGCAGCCAATCGACAGGGAACGAAGGCTACACCTTC. As protein: CASSQSTGNEGYTF. The chain is built from TRBV3-1 (or the pseudogene TRBV3-2) and TRBJ1-2, with 7 bases lining up with TRBD1. This CDR3 has 14 residues. V trimming: 2 bases; J trimming: 8 bases; junction bases outside the gene matches: 8. Germline assignment: CDR1 LGHDT and CDR2 YNNKEL (reference sequence).

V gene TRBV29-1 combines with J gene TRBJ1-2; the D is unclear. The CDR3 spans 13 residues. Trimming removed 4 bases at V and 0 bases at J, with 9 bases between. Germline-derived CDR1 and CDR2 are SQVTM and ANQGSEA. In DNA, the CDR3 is TGCAGCGTTGCCAGCGAAACTAACTATGGCTACACCTTC. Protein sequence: CSVASETNYGYTF.

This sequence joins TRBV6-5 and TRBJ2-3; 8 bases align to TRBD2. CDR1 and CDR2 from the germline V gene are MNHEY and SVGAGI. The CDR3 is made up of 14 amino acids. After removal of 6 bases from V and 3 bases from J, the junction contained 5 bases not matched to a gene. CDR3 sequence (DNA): TGTGCCAGCAGCACGGGACTAGTTACAGATACGCAGTATTTT. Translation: CASSTGLVTDTQYF.

The CDR3 spells CASSSTGGEAFF. The CDR3 nucleotides read TGTGCCAGCAGTTCGACAGGGGGGGAGGCTTTCTTT. The J gene is TRBJ1-1, the V gene TRBV6-5; 9 bases map to TRBD1. Germline V CDR1 and CDR2: MNHEY, SVGAGI. The CDR3 loop spans 12 amino acids. J was trimmed by 11 bases and V by 4 bases; bases with no gene match: 5.

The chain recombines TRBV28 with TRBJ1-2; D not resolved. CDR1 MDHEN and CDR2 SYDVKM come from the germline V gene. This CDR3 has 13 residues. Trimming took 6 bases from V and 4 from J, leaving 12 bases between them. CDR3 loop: CASSHAALYGYTF. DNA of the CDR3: TGTGCCAGCAGCCACGCGGCCCTCTATGGCTACACCTTC.

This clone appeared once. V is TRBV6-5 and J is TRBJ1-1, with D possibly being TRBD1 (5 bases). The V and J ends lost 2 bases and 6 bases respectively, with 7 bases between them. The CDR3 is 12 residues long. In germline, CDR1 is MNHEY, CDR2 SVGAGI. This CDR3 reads CASSYGGAEAFF. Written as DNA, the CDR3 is TGTGCCAGCAGTTACGGAGGGGCTGAAGCTTTCTTT.

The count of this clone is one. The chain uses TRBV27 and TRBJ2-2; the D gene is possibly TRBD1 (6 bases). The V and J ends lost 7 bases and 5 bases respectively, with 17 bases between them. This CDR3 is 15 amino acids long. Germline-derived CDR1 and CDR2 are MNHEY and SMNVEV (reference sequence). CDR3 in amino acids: CASTQGQGWTGELFF. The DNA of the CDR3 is TGTGCCAGCACCCAGGGGCAGGGGTGGACCGGGGAGCTGTTTTTT.

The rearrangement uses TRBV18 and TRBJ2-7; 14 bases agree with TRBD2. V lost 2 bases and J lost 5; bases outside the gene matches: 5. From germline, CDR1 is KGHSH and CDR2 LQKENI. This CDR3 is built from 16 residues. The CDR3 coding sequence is TGTGCCAGCTCACCAGGGACTAGCGGGAGTAGGAACGAGCAGTACTTC. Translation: CASSPGTSGSRNEQYF.

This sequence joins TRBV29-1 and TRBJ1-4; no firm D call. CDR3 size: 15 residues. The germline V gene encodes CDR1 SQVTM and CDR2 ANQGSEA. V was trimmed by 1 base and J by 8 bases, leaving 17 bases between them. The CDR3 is CSVEGLGLKGEKLFF. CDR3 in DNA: TGCAGCGTTGAAGGCCTCGGACTCAAAGGAGAAAAACTGTTTTTT.

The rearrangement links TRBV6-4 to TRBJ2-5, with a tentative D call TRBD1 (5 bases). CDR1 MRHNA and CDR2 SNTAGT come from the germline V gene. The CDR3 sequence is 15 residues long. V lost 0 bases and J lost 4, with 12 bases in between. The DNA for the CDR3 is TGTGCCAGCAGTGACTCTCCAGGGCCGAGAGAGACCCAGTACTTC. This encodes CASSDSPGPRETQYF.

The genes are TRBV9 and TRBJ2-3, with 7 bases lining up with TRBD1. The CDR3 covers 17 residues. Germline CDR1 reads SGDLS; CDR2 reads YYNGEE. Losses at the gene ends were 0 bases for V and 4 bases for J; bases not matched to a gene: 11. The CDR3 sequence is CASSVARGPTTADTQYF. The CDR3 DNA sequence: TGTGCCAGCAGCGTAGCTAGGGGGCCCACAACCGCAGATACGCAGTATTTT.

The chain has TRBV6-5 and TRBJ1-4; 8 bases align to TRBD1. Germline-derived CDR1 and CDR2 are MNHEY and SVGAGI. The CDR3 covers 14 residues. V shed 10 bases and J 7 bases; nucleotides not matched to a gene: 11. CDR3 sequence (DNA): TGTGCCACCGAGGATAACAGGGGGGCTGAAAAACTGTTTTTT. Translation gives CATEDNRGAEKLFF.

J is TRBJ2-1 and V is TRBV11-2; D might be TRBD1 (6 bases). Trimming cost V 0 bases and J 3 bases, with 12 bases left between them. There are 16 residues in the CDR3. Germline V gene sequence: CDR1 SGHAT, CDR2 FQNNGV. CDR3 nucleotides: TGTGCCAGCAGCTTAGATGGGACAACCCTCTACAATGAGCAGTTCTTC. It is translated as CASSLDGTTLYNEQFF.

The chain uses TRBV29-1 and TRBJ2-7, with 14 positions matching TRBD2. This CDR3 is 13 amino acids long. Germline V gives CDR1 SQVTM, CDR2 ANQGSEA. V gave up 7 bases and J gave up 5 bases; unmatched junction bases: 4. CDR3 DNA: TGCAGCGGGGGGACTAGCGGGAGCGACGAGCAGTACTTC. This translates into CSGGTSGSDEQYF.

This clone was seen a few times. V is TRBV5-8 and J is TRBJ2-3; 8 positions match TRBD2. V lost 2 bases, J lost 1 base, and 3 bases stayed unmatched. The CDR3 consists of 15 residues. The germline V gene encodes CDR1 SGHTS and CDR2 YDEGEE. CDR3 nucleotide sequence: TGTGCCAGCAGCTTAAATAGCGGGGGCACAGATACGCAGTATTTT. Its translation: CASSLNSGGTDTQYF.

The CDR3 DNA reads TGCGCCAGCAGCTTCTCATTACAGGGGAACATAGCCAAAAACATTCAGTACTTC. Protein: CASSFSLQGNIAKNIQYF. The chain recombines TRBV5-1 with TRBJ2-4; 7 bases align to TRBD1. V gave up 2 bases and J gave up 0 bases; unmatched junction bases: 11. CDR1 is SGHRS, CDR2 YFSETQ, per germline. The CDR3 is made up of 18 amino acids.

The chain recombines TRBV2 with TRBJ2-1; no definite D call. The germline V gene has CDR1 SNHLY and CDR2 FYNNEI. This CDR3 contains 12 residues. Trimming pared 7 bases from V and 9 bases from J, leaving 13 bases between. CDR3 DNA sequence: TGTGCCAGCAAGCGACTCCTCCTTGAGCAGTTCTTC. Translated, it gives CASKRLLLEQFF.

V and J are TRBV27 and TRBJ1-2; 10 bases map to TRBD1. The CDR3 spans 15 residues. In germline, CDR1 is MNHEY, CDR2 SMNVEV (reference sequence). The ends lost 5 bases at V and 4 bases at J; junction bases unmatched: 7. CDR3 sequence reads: CASSGRQGAVYGYTF. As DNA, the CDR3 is TGTGCCAGCAGTGGGCGACAGGGGGCGGTCTATGGCTACACCTTC.

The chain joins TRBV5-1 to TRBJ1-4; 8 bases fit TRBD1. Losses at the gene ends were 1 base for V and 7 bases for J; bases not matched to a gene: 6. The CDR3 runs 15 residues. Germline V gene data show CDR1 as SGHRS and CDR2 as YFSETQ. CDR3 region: CASSLIAGGGEKLFF. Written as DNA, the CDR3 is TGCGCCAGCAGCTTGATCGCAGGGGGCGGTGAAAAACTGTTTTTT.

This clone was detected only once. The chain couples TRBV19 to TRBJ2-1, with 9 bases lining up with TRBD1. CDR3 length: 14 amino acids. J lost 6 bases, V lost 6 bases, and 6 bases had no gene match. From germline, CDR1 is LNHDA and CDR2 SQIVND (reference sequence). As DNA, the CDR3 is TGTGCCAGTAGCCCGACAGGGGGAGGCAATGAGCAGTTCTTC. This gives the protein CASSPTGGGNEQFF.

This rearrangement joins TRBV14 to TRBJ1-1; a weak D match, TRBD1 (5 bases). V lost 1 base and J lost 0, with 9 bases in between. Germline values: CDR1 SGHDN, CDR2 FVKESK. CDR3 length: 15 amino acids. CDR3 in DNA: TGTGCCAGCAGCCAAGCGGGGGTGATGAACACTGAAGCTTTCTTT. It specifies CASSQAGVMNTEAFF.

The CDR3 region is CASSEGTGPSNEQFF. In DNA form, the CDR3 reads TGTGCCAGCAGTGAAGGGACAGGGCCTTCCAATGAGCAGTTCTTC. The chain is built from TRBV6-4 and TRBJ2-1; 9 positions match TRBD1. Per germline, CDR1 MRHNA and CDR2 SNTAGT. V shed 3 bases and J 6 bases; nucleotides not matched to a gene: 6. There are 15 residues in the CDR3.